The next 11 T cell receptor beta chains were all read from a single sample in a study of tumour-infiltrating T cells in Burkitt lymphoma. Only in-frame clones appear in the TCRdb table, and some are missing; sequencing was by immunoSEQ multiplex PCR. The top ten clones hold less than 25% of a sample with about 3,900 clones, 11% to 15% of them seen once. The sample consisted of tumor tissue. These receptors were obtained from a human donor with Burkitt lymphoma.

Only one count was recorded for this clone. The gene calls are TRBV4-1 and TRBJ2-7; 8 positions match TRBD2. The germline V gene has CDR1 MGHRA and CDR2 YSYEKL. Trimming at V came to 0 bases and at J to 4 bases, leaving 11 bases not matched to a gene. The CDR3 contains 17 residues. CDR3 DNA sequence: TGCGCCAGCAGCCAAGATCGGACTAGCAGGGGTAGGTACGAGCAGTACTTC. Translation: CASSQDRTSRGRYEQYF.

This clone was counted a few times. The V gene is TRBV6-5, the J gene TRBJ1-5; D is perhaps TRBD1 (6 bases). Germline V lookup: CDR1 MNHEY, CDR2 SVGAGI. V was trimmed by 0 bases and J by 5 bases, leaving 11 bases between them. The CDR3 covers 15 residues. The CDR3 loop reads CASSYSTGRDQPQHF. The CDR3 DNA sequence: TGTGCCAGCAGTTACTCGACAGGACGGGATCAGCCCCAGCATTTT.

There are a few counts of this clone. The V gene is TRBV9, the J gene TRBJ1-3; D is perhaps TRBD1 (5 bases). CDR3 size: 17 residues. Trimming removed 0 bases at V and 3 bases at J, with 16 bases between. Germline V CDR1 and CDR2: SGDLS, YYNGEE. The CDR3 spells CASSVGPLGTGGNTIYF. The CDR3 region has the DNA TGTGCCAGCAGCGTAGGTCCTTTGGGGACCGGTGGAAACACCATATATTTT.

The chain is built from TRBV4-1 and TRBJ1-5, with a weak D call TRBD1 (6 bases). The V end was cut by 1 base, the J end by 4 bases, with 11 bases between. Looked up from germline, CDR1 is MGHRA and CDR2 is YSYEKL. CDR3 length: 15 amino acids. CDR3 protein: CASSQVQGQNQPQHF. In DNA, the CDR3 is TGCGCCAGCAGCCAAGTTCAGGGGCAAAATCAGCCCCAGCATTTT.

This clone was observed a handful of times. This chain joins TRBV7-9 and TRBJ1-5, with unresolved D. The CDR3 is 15 residues long. Looked up from germline, CDR1 is SEHNR and CDR2 is FQNEAQ (reference sequence). V gave up 0 bases and J gave up 2 bases, with 8 bases separating them. The chain's CDR3 is CASSLAGDGNQPQHF. CDR3 DNA: TGTGCCAGCAGCTTAGCGGGTGATGGCAATCAGCCCCAGCATTTT.

This clone was detected a few times. The CDR3 is CASSEREVGTEAFF. The CDR3 DNA is TGTGCCAGCAGTGAAAGGGAAGTTGGGACTGAAGCTTTCTTT. This rearrangement joins TRBV6-1 to TRBJ1-1; D not certain. Germline V gives CDR1 MNHNS, CDR2 SASEGT. Trimming left V 2 bases short and J 5 bases short, with 12 bases between. This CDR3 comprises 14 residues.

This clone appeared a few times. The CDR3 DNA reads TGTGCCAGCAGCTTAAGAACGGGGACAGGGGTGAGGGAGACCCAGTACTTC. Its translation: CASSLRTGTGVRETQYF. This rearrangement joins TRBV11-2 to TRBJ2-5; 10 bases align to TRBD1. The germline CDR1 and CDR2 sequences are SGHAT and FQNNGV. This CDR3 region has 17 residues. V trimming: 2 bases; J trimming: 5 bases; junction bases outside the gene matches: 11.

The chain employs TRBV7-9 and TRBJ1-1, with a tentative D call TRBD1 (5 bases). Germline loops: CDR1 SEHNR, CDR2 FQNEAQ (reference sequence). The CDR3 contains 16 residues. Trimming took off 1 base at V and 1 base at J, with 13 bases between the two ends. The CDR3, as DNA: TGTGCCAGCAGCTTAGAGGGGCATTGGCCGAACACTGAAGCTTTCTTT. Translated, it gives CASSLEGHWPNTEAFF.

The gene calls are TRBV10-3 and TRBJ2-5; D gene ambiguous. V shed 4 bases and J shed 2 bases, with 8 bases lying between them. The germline V gene encodes CDR1 ENHRY and CDR2 SYGVKD. The CDR3 runs to 13 residues. In DNA form, the CDR3 reads TGTGCCATCAGTGGGACCTCGCAAGAGACCCAGTACTTC. This sequence encodes CAISGTSQETQYF.

The chain combines TRBV6-4 with TRBJ1-1, with a possible D match to TRBD1 (5 bases). In germline, CDR1 is MRHNA, CDR2 SNTAGT. The germline V and J ends were trimmed by 0 bases and 5 bases, with 13 bases remaining between them. CDR3 size: 15 residues. The DNA for the CDR3 is TGTGCCAGCAGTGACTCACCCGGACATCGGACTGAAGCTTTCTTT. This sequence encodes CASSDSPGHRTEAFF.

Comment on this clone: One junction end does not reproduce the germline sequence, and a read error may be involved. The chain couples TRBV7-9 to TRBJ2-5; TRBD2 matches at 7 bases. The CDR3 totals 15 residues. CDR1 and CDR2 from the germline V gene are SEHNR and FQNEAQ (reference sequence). The CDR3 DNA follows: TGTGCCAGCAGTTTCTGGGCGGGGGTTCAAGAGACTCAGTACTTC. Translation: CASSFWAGVQETQYF. The entire variable domain, with the rest obtained from reference TRBV7-9 and TRBJ2-5, is as follows: DTGVSQNPRHKITKRGQNVTFRCDPISEHNRLYWYRQTLGQGPEFLTYFQNEAQLEKSRLLSDRFSAERPKGSFSTLEIQRTEQGDSAMYLCASSFWAGVQETQYFGPGTRLLVL.